This is a list of T cell receptor beta chains from one sample in a study of CD8 T cells in Susac syndrome. TCRdb re-called the immunoSEQ multiplex PCR reads with MiXCR, one entry per CDR3 protein. This sample has more than 130,000 distinct CDR3 sequences, with 94% found just once. Material: CD8+ T cells from PBMCs. The receptors shown here come from a human donor in good health. Both conserved end residues are part of each CDR3. Each record gives: clone size, CDR3 length, J gene, V gene, CDR3 protein. Expanded clones are given a class, and other clones once, few, many or no size at all.

size: -
length: 14
J: TRBJ2-1
V: TRBV11-1
CDR3: CASSRSGNYNEQFF

size: -
length: 11
J: TRBJ2-5
V: TRBV5-6
CDR3: CASSILETQYF

size: -
length: 14
J: TRBJ1-2
V: TRBV20-1
CDR3: CSATTTPKLYGYTF

size: -
length: 13
J: TRBJ2-1
V: TRBV19
CDR3: CASKVAGQGEQFF

size: -
length: 15
J: TRBJ2-2
V: TRBV3-1
CDR3: CASSRRSQYTGELFF

size: -
length: 15
J: TRBJ2-5
V: TRBV9
CDR3: CASSVDGLWGETQYF

size: -
length: 14
J: TRBJ2-1
V: TRBV29-1
CDR3: CSVELADFYNEQFF

size: -
length: 16
J: TRBJ2-3
V: TRBV3-1
CDR3: CASSQEVGSGTDTQYF

size: -
length: 13
J: TRBJ1-2
V: TRBV27
CDR3: CASREQGDYGYTF

size: -
length: 12
J: TRBJ2-3
V: TRBV5-6
CDR3: CASSLTADTQYF

size: -
length: 15
J: TRBJ2-1
V: TRBV9
CDR3: CASSASGTAVNEQFF

size: -
length: 11
J: TRBJ2-5
V: TRBV27
CDR3: CASIWGETQYF

size: -
length: 14
J: TRBJ2-4
V: TRBV29-1
CDR3: CSVHLSGQGDIQYF

size: -
length: 13
J: TRBJ1-2
V: TRBV20-1
CDR3: CSAKTGPDYGYTF

size: -
length: 11
J: TRBJ2-1
V: TRBV15
CDR3: CATSWGGEQFF

size: -
length: 14
J: TRBJ1-5
V: TRBV7-9
CDR3: CASSLGQAPEPQHF

size: -
length: 12
J: TRBJ2-7
V: TRBV30
CDR3: CAWSSPLHEQYF

size: -
length: 16
J: TRBJ2-1
V: TRBV9
CDR3: CASSLGTSGRRDEQFF

size: -
length: 14
J: TRBJ2-5
V: TRBV29-1
CDR3: CSVELRTDQETQYF

size: few
length: 13
J: TRBJ2-7
V: TRBV29-1
CDR3: CSVEPGPSGEQYF

size: -
length: 12
J: TRBJ2-7
V: TRBV27
CDR3: CASSPDAYEQYF

size: -
length: 13
J: TRBJ1-2
V: TRBV30
CDR3: CAWSPTTGFGYTF

size: once
length: 13
J: TRBJ2-1
V: TRBV27
CDR3: CASSLFGYNEQFF

size: -
length: 14
J: TRBJ2-1
V: TRBV7-3
CDR3: CASGFAPGAYEQFF

size: -
length: 12
J: TRBJ2-6
V: TRBV28
CDR3: CASRSGANVLTF

size: once
length: 13
J: TRBJ2-3
V: TRBV9
CDR3: CASSVVSGDTQYF

size: -
length: 15
J: TRBJ2-2
V: TRBV9
CDR3: CASTRGTANTGELFF

size: -
length: 15
J: TRBJ2-7
V: TRBV9
CDR3: CASSVEGRPYYEQYF